Only one count was recorded for the clone carrying this TCR beta chain. The antigen is unknown. After extraction with the RNeasy kit, about 0.5 to 1 ug of the RNA was reverse transcribed using random hexamers. The method of amplification for TCR beta CDR3 was immunoSEQ multiplex PCR, covering 54 Vbeta and 13 Jbeta. One entry per CDR3 protein results from TCRdb running MiXCR on the immunoSEQ multiplex PCR reads. The sample lists over 80,000 distinct CDR3 sequences, 90% to 95% occurring once. The record originates from a study of CD8 T cells in Susac syndrome. Study results and caveats: The study conceded that relatively few individuals underwent its TCR sequencing and HLA analysis. Clonal expansion of Susac CD8+ cells peaked in TEMRA cells, and it also peaked in active patients.

This CDR3 is built from 13 residues. Trimming left V 4 bases short and J 6 bases short, with 10 bases between. Looked up from germline, CDR1 is PRHDT and CDR2 is FYEKMQ (reference sequence). This chain uses TRBV13 with TRBJ2-1; D is perhaps TRBD1 (5 bases). This TCR derives from a human donor with Susac syndrome. The sample taken for sequencing was CD8+ T cells from PBMCs. The CDR3 region has the DNA TGTGCCAGCAGCTCCCTCGACAGCAATGAGCAGTTCTTC. Translated, it gives CASSSLDSNEQFF.